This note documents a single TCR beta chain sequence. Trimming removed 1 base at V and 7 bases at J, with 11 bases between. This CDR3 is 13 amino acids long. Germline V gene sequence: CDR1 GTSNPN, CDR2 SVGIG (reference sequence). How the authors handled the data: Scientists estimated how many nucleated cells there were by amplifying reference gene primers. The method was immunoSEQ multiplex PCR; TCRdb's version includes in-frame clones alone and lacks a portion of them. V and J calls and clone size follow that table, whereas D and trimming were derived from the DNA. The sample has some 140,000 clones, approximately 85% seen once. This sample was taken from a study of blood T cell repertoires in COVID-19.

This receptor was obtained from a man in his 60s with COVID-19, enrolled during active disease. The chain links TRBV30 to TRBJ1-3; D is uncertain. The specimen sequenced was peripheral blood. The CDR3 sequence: CAWSGPLGNTIYF. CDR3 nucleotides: TGTGCCTGGAGTGGTCCTCTCGGGAACACCATATATTTT.